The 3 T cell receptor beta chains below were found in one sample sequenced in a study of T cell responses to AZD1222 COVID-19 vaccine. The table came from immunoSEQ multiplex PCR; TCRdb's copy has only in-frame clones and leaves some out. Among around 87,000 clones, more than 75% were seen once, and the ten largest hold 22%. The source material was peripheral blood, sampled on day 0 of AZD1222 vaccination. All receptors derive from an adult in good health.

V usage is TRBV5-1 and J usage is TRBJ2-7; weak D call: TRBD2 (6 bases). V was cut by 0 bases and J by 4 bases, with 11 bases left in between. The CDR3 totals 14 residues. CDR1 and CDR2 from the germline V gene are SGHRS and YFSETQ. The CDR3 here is CASSLAGTGYEQYF. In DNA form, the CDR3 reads TGCGCCAGCAGCTTGGCTGGGACTGGGTACGAGCAGTACTTC. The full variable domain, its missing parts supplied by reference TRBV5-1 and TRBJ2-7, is KAGVTQTPRYLIKTRGQQVTLSCSPISGHRSVSWYQQTPGQGLQFLFEYFSETQRNKGNFPGRFSGRQFSNSRSEMNVSTLELGDSALYLCASSLAGTGYEQYFGPGTRLTVT.

CDR3 loop: CASSLSLGVLMAQHF. CDR3 DNA sequence: TGTGCCAGCAGTTTATCTTTGGGGGTACTTATGGCCCAGCATTTT. V is TRBV28 and J is TRBJ1-5; D possibly corresponds to TRBD1 (5 bases). This CDR3 has 15 amino acids. Deletions cut 1 base from V and 11 bases from J, with 18 bases between. From germline, CDR1 is MDHEN and CDR2 SYDVKM.

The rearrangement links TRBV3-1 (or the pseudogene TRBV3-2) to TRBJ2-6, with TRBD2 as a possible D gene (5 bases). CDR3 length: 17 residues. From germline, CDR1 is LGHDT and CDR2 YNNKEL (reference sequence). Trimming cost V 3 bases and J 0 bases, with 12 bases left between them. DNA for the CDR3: TGTGCCAGCAGCCACGCCCTGGGGAGCTCTGGGGCCAACGTCCTGACTTTC. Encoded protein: CASSHALGSSGANVLTF.